The next 18 T cell receptor beta chains were all read from a single sample in a study of T cell responses to AZD1222 COVID-19 vaccine. Sequenced by immunoSEQ multiplex PCR; TCRdb stores in-frame clones only, minus some. The sample shows around 120,000 clones, 85% to 95% of them seen only once. Here the sequenced sample was peripheral blood, taken 28 days after the second AZD1222 dose. The origin of the receptors is an adult who received the AZD1222 COVID-19 vaccine.

V is TRBV5-1 and J is TRBJ2-5, with TRBD1 identical over 9 bases. CDR1 is SGHRS, CDR2 YFSETQ, per germline. Germline trimming cut 7 bases from V and 5 bases from J; bases unmatched to any gene: 9. The CDR3 runs to 14 residues. Here the CDR3 DNA reads TGCGCCAGCGGTGTCGGGACAGGGAGGGAGACCCAGTACTTC. Translation gives CASGVGTGRETQYF.

The genes are TRBV27 and TRBJ1-5; TRBD1 is a possible D gene (5 bases). Trimming took off 3 bases at V and 3 bases at J, with 6 bases between the two ends. CDR1 MNHEY and CDR2 SMNVEV come from the germline V gene (reference sequence). The CDR3 runs 13 residues. For the CDR3, the DNA is TGTGCCAGCAGTTTCAGGGTCAATCAGCCCCAGCATTTT. It specifies CASSFRVNQPQHF.

The chain joins TRBV5-8 to TRBJ2-1, with 7 bases matching TRBD1. V was clipped by 7 bases and J by 5 bases; unmatched bases: 9. The CDR3 length is 14 residues. The germline gives CDR1 SGHTS, CDR2 YDEGEE. CDR3: CASATGDLNNEQFF. CDR3 DNA sequence: TGTGCCAGCGCAACAGGGGACCTAAACAATGAGCAGTTCTTC.

The J gene is TRBJ2-1, the V gene TRBV5-1; 11 bases line up with TRBD1. Per germline, CDR1 SGHRS and CDR2 YFSETQ. The junction had 8 bases not matched to a gene; V was cut back by 4 bases and J by 8 bases. The CDR3 loop spans 15 amino acids. The CDR3 DNA reads TGCGCCAGCAGCCTCCCCCGGGACAGGGGGGATGAGCAGTTCTTC. Amino acid sequence: CASSLPRDRGDEQFF.

The rearrangement joins TRBV7-8 to TRBJ1-2; 7 bases fit TRBD1. CDR3 length: 15 residues. The V gene's germline CDR1 is SGHVS and CDR2 FQNEAQ. V gave up 5 bases and J gave up 0 bases; unmatched junction bases: 6. The CDR3 DNA reads as TGTGCCAGCAGCGAAACAGGGGAAGCTAACTATGGCTACACCTTC. This codes for CASSETGEANYGYTF.

The J gene is TRBJ2-7, the V gene TRBV6-6; maybe TRBD2 (6 bases). V gave up 3 bases and J gave up 2 bases, with 11 bases separating them. CDR3 length: 14 residues. Germline lookup yields CDR1 MNHNY and CDR2 SVGAGI (reference sequence). DNA for the CDR3: TGTGCCAGCAGTTATGGGGAGGACGCCTACGAGCAGTACTTC. This gives the protein CASSYGEDAYEQYF.

This rearrangement joins TRBV7-9 to TRBJ2-7; 9 positions match TRBD1. The CDR3 is 14 residues long. Germline trimming cut 5 bases from V and 3 bases from J; bases unmatched to any gene: 5. Germline V gives CDR1 SEHNR, CDR2 FQNEAQ (reference sequence). CDR3 protein: CASSPGTGFYEQYF. CDR3 DNA: TGTGCCAGCAGCCCGGGGACAGGGTTCTACGAGCAGTACTTC. Combining the CDR3 with reference TRBV7-9 and TRBJ2-7 gives the whole variable domain DTGVSQNPRHKITKRGQNVTFRCDPISEHNRLYWYRQTLGQGPEFLTYFQNEAQLEKSRLLSDRFSAERPKGSFSTLEIQRTEQGDSAMYLCASSPGTGFYEQYFGPGTRLTVT.

A word on this clone: A junction end diverges from the germline sequence, so it may reflect a read error. This chain uses TRBV18 with TRBJ2-2; D possibly matches TRBD1 or TRBD2 (5 bases each). The germline V gene has CDR1 KGHSH and CDR2 LQKENI. This CDR3 comprises 16 residues. The CDR3 loop reads CASSPPGTGNAGELFF. The CDR3 DNA follows: TGTGCCAGCTCACCGCCCGGGACCGGGAACGCCGGGGAGCTGTTTTTT.

The CDR3 bases are TGTGCCAGCAGCCAGAAACAGGGATCCTCGTCAAGGAGCTATGGCTACACCTTC. Amino acids: CASSQKQGSSSRSYGYTF. The chain combines TRBV3-1 (or the pseudogene TRBV3-2) with TRBJ1-2; maybe TRBD1 (6 bases). Trimming left V 3 bases short and J 4 bases short, with 24 bases between. CDR3 length: 18 residues. Germline-derived CDR1 and CDR2 are LGHDT and YNNKEL (reference sequence).

CDR3 protein: CASSQEAERPYTF. The CDR3 bases are TGCGCCAGCAGCCAAGAGGCGGAGAGGCCGTACACCTTC. J is TRBJ1-2 and V is TRBV4-3; D not resolved. The germline CDR1 and CDR2 sequences are LGHNA and YSLEER. The CDR3 has 13 residues. V lost 0 bases and J 11 bases, leaving 13 bases between the germline ends.

The chain recombines TRBV6-5 with TRBJ2-1, with 7 bases lining up with TRBD1. CDR3 length: 14 amino acids. V shed 6 bases, J shed 4 bases, and the junction held 6 bases outside the gene matches. Germline-derived CDR1 and CDR2 are MNHEY and SVGAGI. The CDR3 here is CASRSGGTYNEQFF. CDR3 nucleotides: TGTGCCAGCAGGTCAGGGGGTACATACAATGAGCAGTTCTTC.

The CDR3, as DNA: TGTGCCAGCAGCGTATCGACTAGCGGGGACTTAGGAGAGACCCAGTACTTC. Encoded protein: CASSVSTSGDLGETQYF. The genes are TRBV7-2 and TRBJ2-5, with 11 bases that match TRBD2. The trim removed 5 bases at V and 4 bases at J, leaving 12 bases unmatched. Germline lookup yields CDR1 SGHTA and CDR2 FQGNSA. This CDR3 region has 17 residues.

V and J are TRBV9 and TRBJ2-3; 8 bases agree with TRBD2. This CDR3 has 13 residues. From germline, CDR1 is SGDLS and CDR2 YYNGEE. Germline trimming cut 0 bases from V and 6 bases from J; bases unmatched to any gene: 0. The CDR3 protein is CASSVAGGDTQYF. The CDR3 DNA is TGTGCCAGCAGCGTAGCGGGGGGGGATACGCAGTATTTT.

The rearrangement uses TRBV5-5 and TRBJ2-1, with D unclear. Germline V gene sequence: CDR1 SGHKS, CDR2 YYEKEE (reference sequence). Trimming took 0 bases from V and 2 from J, leaving 6 bases between them. The CDR3 is 14 residues long. This CDR3 reads CASSLAIAYNEQFF. For the CDR3, the DNA is TGTGCCAGCAGCTTGGCCATAGCCTACAATGAGCAGTTCTTC.

The V and J genes are TRBV11-3 and TRBJ2-1; D unclear. Trimming took off 1 base at V and 10 bases at J, with 8 bases between the two ends. The CDR3 covers 12 residues. Germline CDR1 reads SGHNT; CDR2 reads YENEEA. The CDR3 is CASSLGAGEQFF. The CDR3 nucleotides are TGTGCCAGCAGCTTAGGGGCAGGCGAGCAGTTCTTC.

This chain links TRBV21-1 with TRBJ2-3; the DNA was not used to check the table's D call, TRBD2. TRBV21-1 is tagged as a pseudogene. The CDR3 is 19 residues long. DNA of the CDR3: TGTGCCAGCAGCTCAAAGCATATGACTAGCGGGAGGGCCATAGATACGCAGTATTTT. Translated, it gives CASSSKHMTSGRAIDTQYF.

V gene TRBV11-2 combines with J gene TRBJ2-4, with D unclear. Trimming stripped 4 bases from V and 0 bases from J, with 7 bases between. CDR1 is SGHAT and CDR2 is FQNNGV in the germline V gene. The CDR3 is 14 residues long. Here the CDR3 DNA reads TGTGCCAGCAGCTCCCGGCTAGCCAAAAACATTCAGTACTTC. Amino acids: CASSSRLAKNIQYF.

This chain joins TRBV6-5 and TRBJ2-7; 8 bases align to TRBD1. J gave up 2 bases and V 6 bases, and 3 bases lay outside the gene matches. Germline assignment: CDR1 MNHEY and CDR2 SVGAGI. The CDR3 consists of 13 residues. The DNA of the CDR3 is TGTGCCAGCAGGTTGACAGGGGCCTACGAGCAGTACTTC. Translated: CASRLTGAYEQYF.